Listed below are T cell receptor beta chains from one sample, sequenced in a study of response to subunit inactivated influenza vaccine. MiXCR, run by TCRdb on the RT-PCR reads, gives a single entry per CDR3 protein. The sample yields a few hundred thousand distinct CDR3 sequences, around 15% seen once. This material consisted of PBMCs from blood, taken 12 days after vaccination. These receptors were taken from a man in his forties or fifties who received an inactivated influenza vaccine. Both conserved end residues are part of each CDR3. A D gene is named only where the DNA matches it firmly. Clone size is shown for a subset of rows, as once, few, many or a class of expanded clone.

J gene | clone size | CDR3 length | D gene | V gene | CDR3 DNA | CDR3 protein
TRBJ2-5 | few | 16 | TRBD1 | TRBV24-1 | TGTGCCACCAGTGATCGGAGGACAGGGGCGAGGGAGACCCAGTACTTC | CATSDRRTGARETQYF
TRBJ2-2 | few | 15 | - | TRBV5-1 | TGCGCCAGCAGCTTAGAGCCCGGACGGACAGGGGAGCTGTTTTTT | CASSLEPGRTGELFF
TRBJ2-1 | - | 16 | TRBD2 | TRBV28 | TGTGCCAGCAGTTTACGGACTAGCGGACCTTTTAATGAGCAGTTCTTC | CASSLRTSGPFNEQFF
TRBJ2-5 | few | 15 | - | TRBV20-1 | TGCAGTGCTAGAGATGTAAAGGGTGGCGCGGAGACCCAGTACTTC | CSARDVKGGAETQYF
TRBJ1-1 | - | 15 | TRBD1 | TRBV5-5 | TGTGCCAGCAGCCGGACAGGGGGCGCGTCCACTGAAGCTTTCTTT | CASSRTGGASTEAFF
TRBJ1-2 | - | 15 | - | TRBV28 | TGTGCCAGCAGTTTAGCTTCCCCCCGAGGCTATGGCTACACCTTC | CASSLASPRGYGYTF
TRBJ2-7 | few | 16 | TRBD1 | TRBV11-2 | TGTGCCAGCAGCTTAGATAGGACAGGGTATTTGGGCGAGCAGTACTTC | CASSLDRTGYLGEQYF
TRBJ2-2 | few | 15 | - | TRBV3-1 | TGTGCCAGCAGCGGCTGGGACACCAACACCGGGGAGCTGTTTTTT | CASSGWDTNTGELFF
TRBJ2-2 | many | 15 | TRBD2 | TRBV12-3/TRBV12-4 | TGTGCCAGCATCTTTGCGGCGGGAGGATCCGGGGAGCTGTTTTTT | CASIFAAGGSGELFF
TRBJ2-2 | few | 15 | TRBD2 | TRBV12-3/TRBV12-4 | TGTGCCAGCAGAACTAGCGGGAGTTACACCGGGGAGCTGTTTTTT | CASRTSGSYTGELFF
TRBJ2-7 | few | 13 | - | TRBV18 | TGTGCCAGCTCACCCACCCCAACCTACGAGCAGTACTTC | CASSPTPTYEQYF
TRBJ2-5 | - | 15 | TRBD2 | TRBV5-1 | TGCGCCAGCATTAAAGGGTCTAGCGGGGCCCAGACCCAGTACTTC | CASIKGSSGAQTQYF
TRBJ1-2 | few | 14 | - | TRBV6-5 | TGTGCCAGCAGTTATTTTCCCAGAGACTATGGCTACACCTTC | CASSYFPRDYGYTF
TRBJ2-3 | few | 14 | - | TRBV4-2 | TGTGCCAGCAGCCAAGACCGGCACGCAGATACGCAGTATTTT | CASSQDRHADTQYF
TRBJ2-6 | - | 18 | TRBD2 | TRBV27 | TGTGCCAGCATGGGACTAGTTCGTCCGCCCTCTGGGGCCAACGTCCTGACTTTC | CASMGLVRPPSGANVLTF
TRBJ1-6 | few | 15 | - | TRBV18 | TGTGCCAGCTCACCCCAGAGGACGGAGAATTCACCCCTCCACTTT | CASSPQRTENSPLHF
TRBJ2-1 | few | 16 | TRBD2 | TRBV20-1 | TGCAGTGCTAGGCCCGGACTAGCCCTCTCCTACAATGAGCAGTTCTTC | CSARPGLALSYNEQFF
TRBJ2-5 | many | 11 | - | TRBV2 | TGTGCCAGCAGTGAGGAGGAGACCCAGTACTTC | CASSEEETQYF
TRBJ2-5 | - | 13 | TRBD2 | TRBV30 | TGTGCCTGGAGCGGACTAGCGGCGGAGACCCAGTACTTC | CAWSGLAAETQYF
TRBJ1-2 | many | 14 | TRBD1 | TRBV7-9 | TGTGCCAGCAGCTTAGCACAGGGGGCTGGTGGCTACACCTTC | CASSLAQGAGGYTF
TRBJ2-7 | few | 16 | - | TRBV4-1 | TGCGCCAGCAGCCAAGACGCGGGGGCGGGGGTTTACGAGCAGTACTTC | CASSQDAGAGVYEQYF
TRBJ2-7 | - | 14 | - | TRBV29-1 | TGCAGCGTTGAAGTTGGGGGGAGTGTGGACGAGCAGTACTTC | CSVEVGGSVDEQYF